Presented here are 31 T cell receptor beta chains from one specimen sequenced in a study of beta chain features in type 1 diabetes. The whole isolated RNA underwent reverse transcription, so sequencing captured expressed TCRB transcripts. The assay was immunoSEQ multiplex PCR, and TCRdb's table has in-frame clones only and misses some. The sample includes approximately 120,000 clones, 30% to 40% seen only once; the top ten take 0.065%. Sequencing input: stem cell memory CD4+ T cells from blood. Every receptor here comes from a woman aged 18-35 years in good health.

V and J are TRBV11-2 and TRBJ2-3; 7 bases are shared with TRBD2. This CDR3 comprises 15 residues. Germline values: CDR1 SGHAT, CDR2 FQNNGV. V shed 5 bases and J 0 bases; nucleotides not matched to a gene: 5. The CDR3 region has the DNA TGTGCCAGCAGCCGGGCGGGAGTTAGCACAGATACGCAGTATTTT. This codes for CASSRAGVSTDTQYF.

The CDR3 DNA reads as TGCGCCAGCAGCTTGGGTGGACAGGGGACGAATGGCTACACCTTC. This codes for CASSLGGQGTNGYTF. The chain couples TRBV5-1 to TRBJ1-2; 9 nucleotides align to TRBD1. Germline CDR1 is SGHRS and CDR2 is YFSETQ. V shed 0 bases and J 6 bases; nucleotides not matched to a gene: 6. The CDR3 runs to 15 residues.

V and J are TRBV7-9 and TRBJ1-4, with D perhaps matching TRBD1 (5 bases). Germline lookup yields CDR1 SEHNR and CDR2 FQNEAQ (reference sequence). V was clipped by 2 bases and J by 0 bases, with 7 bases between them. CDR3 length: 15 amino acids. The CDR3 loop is CASSLIGATNEKLFF. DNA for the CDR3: TGTGCCAGCAGCTTAATAGGGGCAACTAATGAAAAACTGTTTTTT.

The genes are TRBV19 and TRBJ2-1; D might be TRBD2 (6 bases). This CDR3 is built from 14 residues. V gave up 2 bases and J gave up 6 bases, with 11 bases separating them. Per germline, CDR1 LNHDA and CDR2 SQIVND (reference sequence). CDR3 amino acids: CASSIRGLSNEQFF. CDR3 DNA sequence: TGTGCCAGTAGTATAAGGGGACTCTCCAATGAGCAGTTCTTC.

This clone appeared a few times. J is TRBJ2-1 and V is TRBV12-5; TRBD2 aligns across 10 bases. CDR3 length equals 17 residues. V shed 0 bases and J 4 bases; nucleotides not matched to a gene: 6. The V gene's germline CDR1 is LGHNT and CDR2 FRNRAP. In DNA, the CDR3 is TGTGCTAGTGGTTTGGTCCTAGCGGGAGCCTCATACAATGAGCAGTTCTTC. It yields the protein CASGLVLAGASYNEQFF.

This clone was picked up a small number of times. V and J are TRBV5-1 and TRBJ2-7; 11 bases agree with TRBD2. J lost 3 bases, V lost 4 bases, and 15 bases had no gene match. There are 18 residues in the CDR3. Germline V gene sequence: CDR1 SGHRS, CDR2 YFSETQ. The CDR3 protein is CASSRGLAGSRAYYEQYF. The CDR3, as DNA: TGCGCCAGCAGCCGCGGACTAGCGGGCTCCCGAGCATACTACGAGCAGTACTTC.

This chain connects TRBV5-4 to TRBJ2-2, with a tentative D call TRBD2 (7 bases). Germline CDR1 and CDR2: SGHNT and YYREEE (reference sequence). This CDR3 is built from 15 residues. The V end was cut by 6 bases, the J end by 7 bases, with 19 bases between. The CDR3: CASIRWGGPHGELFF. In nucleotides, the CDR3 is TGTGCCAGCATAAGGTGGGGGGGGCCACACGGGGAGCTGTTTTTT. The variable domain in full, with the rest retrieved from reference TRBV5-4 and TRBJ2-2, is ETGVTQSPTHLIKTRGQQVTLRCSSQSGHNTVSWYQQALGQGPQFIFQYYREEENGRGNFPPRFSGLQFPNYSSELNVNALELDDSALYLCASIRWGGPHGELFFGEGSRLTVL.

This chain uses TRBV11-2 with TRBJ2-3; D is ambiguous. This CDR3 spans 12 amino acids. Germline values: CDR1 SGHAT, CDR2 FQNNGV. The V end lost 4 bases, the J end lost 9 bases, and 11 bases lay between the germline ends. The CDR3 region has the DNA TGTGCCAGCAGCTCGCAACTCCGGACGCAGTATTTT. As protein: CASSSQLRTQYF.

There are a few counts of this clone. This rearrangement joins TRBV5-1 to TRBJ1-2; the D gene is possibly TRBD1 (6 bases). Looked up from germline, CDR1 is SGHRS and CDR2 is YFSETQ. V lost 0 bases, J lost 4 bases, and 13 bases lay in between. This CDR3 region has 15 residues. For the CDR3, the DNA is TGCGCCAGCAGCTTGGCAGGGACACACGGCTATGGCTACACCTTC. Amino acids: CASSLAGTHGYGYTF.

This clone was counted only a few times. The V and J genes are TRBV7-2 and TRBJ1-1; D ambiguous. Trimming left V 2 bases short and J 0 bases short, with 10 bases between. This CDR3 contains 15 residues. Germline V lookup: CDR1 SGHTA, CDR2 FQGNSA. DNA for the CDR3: TGTGCCAGCAGCTTATCTACGGGAGTGAACACTGAAGCTTTCTTT. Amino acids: CASSLSTGVNTEAFF. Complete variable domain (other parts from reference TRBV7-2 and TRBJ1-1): GAGVSQSPSNKVTEKGKDVELRCDPISGHTALYWYRQSLGQGLEFLIYFQGNSAPDKSGLPSDRFSAERTGGSVSTLTIQRTQQEDSAVYLCASSLSTGVNTEAFFGQGTRLTVV.

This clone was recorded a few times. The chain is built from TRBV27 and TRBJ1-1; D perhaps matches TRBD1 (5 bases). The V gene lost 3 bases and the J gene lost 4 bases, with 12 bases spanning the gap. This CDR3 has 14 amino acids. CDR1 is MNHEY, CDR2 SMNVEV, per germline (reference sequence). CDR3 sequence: CASSFSRVSTEAFF. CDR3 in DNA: TGTGCCAGCAGTTTCTCCAGGGTGAGCACTGAAGCTTTCTTT.

The CDR3 sequence is CASSRGTGDEQYF. The CDR3 DNA sequence: TGTGCCAGCTCCCGTGGGACAGGGGACGAGCAGTACTTC. The chain links TRBV18 to TRBJ2-7; TRBD1 aligns across 10 bases. Trimming removed 6 bases from V and 5 bases from J; junction bases left unmatched: 4. Germline CDR1 is KGHSH and CDR2 is LQKENI. This CDR3 is built from 13 residues.

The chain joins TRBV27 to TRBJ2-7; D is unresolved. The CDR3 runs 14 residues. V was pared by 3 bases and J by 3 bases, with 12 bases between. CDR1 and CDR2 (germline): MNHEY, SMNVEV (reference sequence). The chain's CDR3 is CASSFTRSNYEQYF. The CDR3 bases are TGTGCCAGCAGTTTCACAAGGAGTAACTACGAGCAGTACTTC.

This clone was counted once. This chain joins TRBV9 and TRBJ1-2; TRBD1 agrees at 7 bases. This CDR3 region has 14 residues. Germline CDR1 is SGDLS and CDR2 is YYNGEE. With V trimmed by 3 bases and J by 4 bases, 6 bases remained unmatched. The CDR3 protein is CASSAGTDPYGYTF. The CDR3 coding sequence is TGTGCCAGCAGCGCTGGGACAGATCCCTATGGCTACACCTTC.

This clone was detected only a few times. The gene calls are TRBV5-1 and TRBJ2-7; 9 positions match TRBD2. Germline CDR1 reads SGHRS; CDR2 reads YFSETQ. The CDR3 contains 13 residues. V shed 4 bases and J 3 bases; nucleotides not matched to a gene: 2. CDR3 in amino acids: CASSGTSSYEQYF. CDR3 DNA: TGCGCCAGCAGCGGGACTAGCAGCTACGAGCAGTACTTC.

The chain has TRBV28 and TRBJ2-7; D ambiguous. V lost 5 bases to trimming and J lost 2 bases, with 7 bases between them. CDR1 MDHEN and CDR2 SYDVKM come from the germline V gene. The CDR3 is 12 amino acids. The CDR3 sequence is CASSGVPYEQYF. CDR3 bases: TGTGCCAGCAGTGGAGTGCCCTACGAGCAGTACTTC. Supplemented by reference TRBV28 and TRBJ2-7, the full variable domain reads DVKVTQSSRYLVKRTGEKVFLECVQDMDHENMFWYRQDPGLGLRLIYFSYDVKMKEKGDIPEGYSVSREKKERFSLILESASTNQTSMYLCASSGVPYEQYFGPGTRLTVT.

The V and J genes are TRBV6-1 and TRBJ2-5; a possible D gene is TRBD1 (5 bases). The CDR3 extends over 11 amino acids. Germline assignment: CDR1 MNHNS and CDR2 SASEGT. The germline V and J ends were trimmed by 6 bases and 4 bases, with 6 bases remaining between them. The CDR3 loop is CASSQGETQYF. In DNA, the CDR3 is TGTGCCAGCAGCCAGGGAGAGACCCAGTACTTC.

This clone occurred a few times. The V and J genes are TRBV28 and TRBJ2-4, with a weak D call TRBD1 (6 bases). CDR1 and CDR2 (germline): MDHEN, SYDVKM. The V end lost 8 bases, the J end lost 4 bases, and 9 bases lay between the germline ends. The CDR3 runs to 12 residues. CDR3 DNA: TGTGCCAGCTCCGGACAGAAAAACATTCAGTACTTC. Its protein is CASSGQKNIQYF.

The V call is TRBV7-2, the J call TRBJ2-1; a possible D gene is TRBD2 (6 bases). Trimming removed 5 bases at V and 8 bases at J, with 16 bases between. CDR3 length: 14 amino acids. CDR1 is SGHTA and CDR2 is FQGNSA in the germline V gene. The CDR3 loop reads CASSTTRGRDEQFF. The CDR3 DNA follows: TGTGCCAGCAGCACGACTAGGGGTCGGGATGAGCAGTTCTTC.

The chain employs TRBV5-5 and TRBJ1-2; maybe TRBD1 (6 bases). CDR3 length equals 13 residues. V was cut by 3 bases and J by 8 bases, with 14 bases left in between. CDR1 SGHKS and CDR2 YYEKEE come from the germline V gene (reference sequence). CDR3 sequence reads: CASSSQGMGGYTF. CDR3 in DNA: TGTGCCAGCAGCTCGCAGGGGATGGGCGGCTACACCTTC.

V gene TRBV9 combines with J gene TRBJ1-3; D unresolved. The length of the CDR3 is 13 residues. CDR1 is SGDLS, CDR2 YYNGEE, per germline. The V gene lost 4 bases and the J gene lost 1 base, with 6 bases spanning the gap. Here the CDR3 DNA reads TGTGCCAGCAGCTCCCGGTCTGGAAACACCATATATTTT. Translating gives CASSSRSGNTIYF.

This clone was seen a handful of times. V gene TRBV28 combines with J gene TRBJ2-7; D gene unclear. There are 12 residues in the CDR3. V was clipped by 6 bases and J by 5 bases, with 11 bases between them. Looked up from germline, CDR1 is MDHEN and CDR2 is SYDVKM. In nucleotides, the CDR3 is TGTGCCAGCAGAACCCCAACGGACGAGCAGTACTTC. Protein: CASRTPTDEQYF.

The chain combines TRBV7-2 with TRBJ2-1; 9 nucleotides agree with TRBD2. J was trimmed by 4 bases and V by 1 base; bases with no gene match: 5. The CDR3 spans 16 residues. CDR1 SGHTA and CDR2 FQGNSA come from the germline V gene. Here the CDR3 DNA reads TGTGCCAGCAGCTTAGGTTCTAGCGGGAATTACAATGAGCAGTTCTTC. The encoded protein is CASSLGSSGNYNEQFF.

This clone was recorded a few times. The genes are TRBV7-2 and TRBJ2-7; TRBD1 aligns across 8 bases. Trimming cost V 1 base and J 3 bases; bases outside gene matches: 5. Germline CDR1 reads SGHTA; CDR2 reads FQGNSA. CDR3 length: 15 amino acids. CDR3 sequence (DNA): TGTGCCAGCAGCTTAGGAGGACAGGGCTTCTACGAGCAGTACTTC. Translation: CASSLGGQGFYEQYF.

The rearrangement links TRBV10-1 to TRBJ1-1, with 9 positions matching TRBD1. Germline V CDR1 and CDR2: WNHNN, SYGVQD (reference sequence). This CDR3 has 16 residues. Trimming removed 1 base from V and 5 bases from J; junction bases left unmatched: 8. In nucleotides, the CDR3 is TGCGCCAGCAGTGAGTTTATGGGGACAGGGTGGACTGAAGCTTTCTTT. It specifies CASSEFMGTGWTEAFF.

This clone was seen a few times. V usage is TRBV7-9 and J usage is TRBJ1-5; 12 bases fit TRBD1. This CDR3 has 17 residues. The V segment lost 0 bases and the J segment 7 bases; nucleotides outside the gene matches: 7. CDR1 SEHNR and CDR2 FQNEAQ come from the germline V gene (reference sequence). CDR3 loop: CASSLAMGQGAGQPQHF. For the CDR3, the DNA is TGTGCCAGCAGCTTAGCGATGGGACAGGGGGCTGGCCAGCCCCAGCATTTT.

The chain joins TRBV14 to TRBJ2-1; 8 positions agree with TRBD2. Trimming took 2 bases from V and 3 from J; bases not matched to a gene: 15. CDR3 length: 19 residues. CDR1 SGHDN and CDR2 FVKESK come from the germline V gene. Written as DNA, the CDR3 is TGTGCCAGCAGCCAACGTTCAGCGGGAGTAGGGAGGGGCTACAATGAGCAGTTCTTC. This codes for CASSQRSAGVGRGYNEQFF.

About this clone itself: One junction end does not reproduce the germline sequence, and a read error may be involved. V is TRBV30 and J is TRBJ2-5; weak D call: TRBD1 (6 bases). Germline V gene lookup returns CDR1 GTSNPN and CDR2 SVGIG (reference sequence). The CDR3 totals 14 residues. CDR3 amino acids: CAWGGQPSRETLYF. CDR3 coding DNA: TGTGCCTGGGGGGGCCAACCCAGCAGGGAGACCCTGTACTTC.

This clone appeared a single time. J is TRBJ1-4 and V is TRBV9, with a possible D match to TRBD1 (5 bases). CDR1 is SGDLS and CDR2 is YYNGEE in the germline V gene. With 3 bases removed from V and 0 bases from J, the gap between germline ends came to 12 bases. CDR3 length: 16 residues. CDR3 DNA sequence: TGTGCCAGCAGCGCCGCCGTGACAGCAACTAATGAAAAACTGTTTTTT. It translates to CASSAAVTATNEKLFF.

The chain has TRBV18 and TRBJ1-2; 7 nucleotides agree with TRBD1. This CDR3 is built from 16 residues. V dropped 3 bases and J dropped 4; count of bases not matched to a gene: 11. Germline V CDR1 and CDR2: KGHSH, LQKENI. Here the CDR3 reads CASSPVRGGEGYGYTF. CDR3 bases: TGTGCCAGCTCACCCGTAAGAGGGGGCGAAGGCTATGGCTACACCTTC. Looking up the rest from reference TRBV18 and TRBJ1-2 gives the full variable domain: NAGVMQNPRHLVRRRGQEARLRCSPMKGHSHVYWYRQLPEEGLKFMVYLQKENIIDESGMPKERFSAEFPKEGPSILRIQQVVRGDSAAYFCASSPVRGGEGYGYTFGSGTRLTVV.

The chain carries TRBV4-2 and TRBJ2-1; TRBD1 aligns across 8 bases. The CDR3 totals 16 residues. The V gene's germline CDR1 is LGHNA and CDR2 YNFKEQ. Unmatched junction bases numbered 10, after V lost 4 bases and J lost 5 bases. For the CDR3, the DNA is TGTGCCAGCAGCCGAGACCGGGACAGGTCCCACAATGAGCAGTTCTTC. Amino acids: CASSRDRDRSHNEQFF.